Listed below are T cell receptor beta chains from one sample, sequenced in a study of OX40 agonist ivuxolimab in advanced cancers. The method was immunoSEQ multiplex PCR; TCRdb's version includes in-frame clones alone and lacks a portion of them. The sample holds approximately 59,000 clones, about 85% seen once. The sequencing here drew on CD4+ or CD8+ T cells sorted from blood, taken in a trial of the OX40 agonist ivuxolimab. Source of these receptors: an adult with an advanced solid tumor such as melanoma, head and neck, liver or kidney cancer. Both conserved end residues are part of each CDR3. D genes are given only for firm matches. Clone size is shown for a subset of rows, as once, few, many or a class of expanded clone.

V: TRBV18; J: TRBJ1-4; size: NA; D: NA; DNA: TGTGCCAGCTCACCAATTGCGGATGAAAAACTGTTTTTT; CDR3: CASSPIADEKLFF
V: TRBV6-6; J: TRBJ1-2; size: NA; D: NA; DNA: TGTGCCAGCAGTTACTCGGGCAGAGATGGCTACACCTTC; CDR3: CASSYSGRDGYTF
V: TRBV11-2; J: TRBJ2-1; size: NA; D: TRBD2; DNA: TGTGCCAGCAGCTCCTGGACTAGCGGGAGAAACAATGAGCAGTTCTTC; CDR3: CASSSWTSGRNNEQFF
V: TRBV6-1; J: TRBJ1-2; size: few; D: NA; DNA: TGTGCCAGCAGTGAAGAAACAGCCTACTATGGCTACACCTTC; CDR3: CASSEETAYYGYTF
V: TRBV18; J: TRBJ2-1; size: NA; D: NA; DNA: TGTGCCAGCTCAGCCCGAGCCGAGGATGAGCAGTTCTTC; CDR3: CASSARAEDEQFF
V: TRBV7-2; J: TRBJ1-2; size: NA; D: NA; DNA: TGTGCCAGCAGCTTATCCGTGTTCTATGGCTACACCTTC; CDR3: CASSLSVFYGYTF
V: TRBV19; J: TRBJ2-1; size: once; D: TRBD2; DNA: TGTGCCAGTAGTAAAGAGGGACTAGCGACCTACAATGAGCAGTTCTTC; CDR3: CASSKEGLATYNEQFF
V: TRBV9; J: TRBJ1-2; size: NA; D: NA; DNA: TGTGCCAGCAGCGTAGAGGGTAGCTATGGCTACACCTTC; CDR3: CASSVEGSYGYTF
V: TRBV10-1; J: TRBJ1-2; size: NA; D: TRBD1; DNA: TGCGCCAGAAGTGCGACAGGGGGTTACTATGGCTACACCTTC; CDR3: CARSATGGYYGYTF
V: TRBV6-5; J: TRBJ1-5; size: few; D: NA; DNA: TGTGCCAGCAGTCCTGGACAGATCAATCAGCCCCAGCATTTT; CDR3: CASSPGQINQPQHF
V: TRBV21-1; J: TRBJ2-5; size: NA; D: NA; DNA: TGTGCCAGCAGCCGCATAAAGGGGTTACAATTAGCCACACAGGGGGCCCAAGAGACCCAGTACTTC; CDR3: CASSRIKGLQLATQGAQETQYF
V: TRBV6-4; J: TRBJ2-5; size: NA; D: NA; DNA: TGTGCCAGCAGTGAGATACCAGGACTACCGGAAGAGACCCAGTACTTC; CDR3: CASSEIPGLPEETQYF
V: TRBV16; J: TRBJ2-2; size: NA; D: NA; DNA: TGTGCCAGCAGCCAGGCTAGTCCCGGGGAGCTGTTTTTT; CDR3: CASSQASPGELFF
V: TRBV7-2; J: TRBJ1-5; size: NA; D: TRBD1; DNA: TGTGCCAGCAGCCCAGACAGGGCCGGCAATCAGCCCCAGCATTTT; CDR3: CASSPDRAGNQPQHF
V: TRBV28; J: TRBJ2-1; size: few; D: TRBD2; DNA: TGTGCCAGCAGTATTAGCGGGAGTGGGTACAATGAGCAGTTCTTC; CDR3: CASSISGSGYNEQFF
V: TRBV9; J: TRBJ2-7; size: NA; D: TRBD1; DNA: TGTGCCAGCAGCACCAGGGGGAACTACGAGCAGTACTTC; CDR3: CASSTRGNYEQYF
V: TRBV7-3; J: TRBJ2-2; size: NA; D: NA; DNA: TGTGCCAGCAGCTTATTGGCCGGGGAGCTGTTTTTT; CDR3: CASSLLAGELFF
V: TRBV29-1; J: TRBJ2-1; size: NA; D: NA; DNA: TGCAGCGTTGGATGGGTGTACAATGAGCAGTTCTTC; CDR3: CSVGWVYNEQFF
V: TRBV7-9; J: TRBJ1-6; size: NA; D: NA; DNA: TGTGCCAGCAGCTATCGGAGTTCCTCAAGCTCCTATAATTCACCCCTCCACTTT; CDR3: CASSYRSSSSSYNSPLHF
V: TRBV7-9; J: TRBJ2-5; size: NA; D: NA; DNA: TGTGCCAGCAGCCCTCGGGACGCCCAAGAGACCCAGTACTTC; CDR3: CASSPRDAQETQYF
V: TRBV7-9; J: TRBJ1-5; size: NA; D: TRBD1; DNA: TGTGCCAGCAGCTTAGCTGGGACAGGGGGGCCTCAGCCCCAGCATTTT; CDR3: CASSLAGTGGPQPQHF
V: TRBV6-4; J: TRBJ2-3; size: NA; D: NA; DNA: TGTGCCAGCGGGGCCGAACACGGAGATACGCAGTATTTT; CDR3: CASGAEHGDTQYF
V: TRBV5-1; J: TRBJ1-1; size: NA; D: NA; DNA: TGCGCCAGCACCCCTGGGGCTCTTAGCGACACTGAAGCTTTCTTT; CDR3: CASTPGALSDTEAFF
V: TRBV11-1; J: TRBJ2-7; size: NA; D: NA; DNA: TGTGCCAGCAGCTTAGGACAGGAGCTGGGCGAGCAGTACTTC; CDR3: CASSLGQELGEQYF
V: TRBV5-1; J: TRBJ2-3; size: NA; D: NA; DNA: TGCGCCAGTAAAGACAGAGACCTCACAGATACGCAGTATTTT; CDR3: CASKDRDLTDTQYF
V: TRBV4-1; J: TRBJ2-5; size: NA; D: NA; DNA: TGCGCCAGCAGCATAGGGTACGGACAAGAGACCCAGTACTTC; CDR3: CASSIGYGQETQYF
V: TRBV5-1; J: TRBJ2-3; size: NA; D: NA; DNA: TGCGCCAGCAGCCATTCGGGACCCTCCAATGCGCAGTATTTT; CDR3: CASSHSGPSNAQYF
V: TRBV6-5; J: TRBJ1-1; size: NA; D: TRBD1; DNA: TGTGCCAGCAGTTTCACAGGGGGGGTTATTGAAGCTTTCTTT; CDR3: CASSFTGGVIEAFF
V: TRBV9; J: TRBJ2-2; size: few; D: TRBD2; DNA: TGTGCCAGCAGCGTGGCTGGACTAGCGGGAGTAAGCACCGGGGAGCTGTTTTTT; CDR3: CASSVAGLAGVSTGELFF
V: TRBV28; J: TRBJ2-3; size: NA; D: TRBD1; DNA: TGTGCCAGCAGTTTATGGGGAAGGACAGGGGGTAGCACAGATACGCAGTATTTT; CDR3: CASSLWGRTGGSTDTQYF
V: TRBV6-6; J: TRBJ2-1; size: NA; D: NA; DNA: TGTGCCGGTCAGACAGGAAACAATGAGCAGTTCTTC; CDR3: CAGQTGNNEQFF
V: TRBV28; J: TRBJ2-7; size: NA; D: TRBD2; DNA: TGTGCCAGCAGACCGACGACTAGCGGGAGGGCCTACGAGCAGTACTTC; CDR3: CASRPTTSGRAYEQYF
V: TRBV5-4; J: TRBJ2-1; size: NA; D: NA; DNA: TGTGCCAGCAGCTTGGTCGATGAGCAGTTCTTC; CDR3: CASSLVDEQFF
V: TRBV30; J: TRBJ1-3; size: once; D: NA; DNA: TGTGCCTGGAGATCCCCCCTCGGCACCATATATTTT; CDR3: CAWRSPLGTIYF
V: TRBV7-2; J: TRBJ2-3; size: NA; D: NA; DNA: TGTGCCAGCAGCCGAGTTACCACAGATACGCAGTATTTT; CDR3: CASSRVTTDTQYF
V: TRBV28; J: TRBJ1-2; size: once; D: TRBD1; DNA: TGTGCCAGCAGCCCAAATCCTTCGGACAGGGATGGCTACACCTTC; CDR3: CASSPNPSDRDGYTF
V: TRBV21-1; J: TRBJ1-1; size: NA; D: NA; DNA: TGTGCCAGCACATCATCGATGGCCGAATTGGGGTCTGAAGCTTTCTTT; CDR3: CASTSSMAELGSEAFF
V: TRBV5-1; J: TRBJ2-3; size: NA; D: NA; DNA: TGCGCCAGCACCCAGGACCCAGCTGGCGGTACGCAGTATTTT; CDR3: CASTQDPAGGTQYF
V: TRBV4-1; J: TRBJ1-2; size: NA; D: NA; DNA: TGCGCCAGCAGCCAAGCGGCTACTCACTATGGCTACACCTTC; CDR3: CASSQAATHYGYTF
V: TRBV19; J: TRBJ1-4; size: NA; D: NA; DNA: TGTGCCAGTAGTATAGATCAGGAAAAACTGTTTTTT; CDR3: CASSIDQEKLFF
V: TRBV6-1; J: TRBJ1-2; size: NA; D: TRBD1; DNA: TGTGCCAGCAGGCACCGGGACAGCTATGGCTACACCTTC; CDR3: CASRHRDSYGYTF
V: TRBV2; J: TRBJ2-7; size: NA; D: NA; DNA: TGTGCCAGCAGTGACACAGGGCCTTCCTACGAGCAGTACTTC; CDR3: CASSDTGPSYEQYF
V: TRBV5-4; J: TRBJ1-4; size: NA; D: NA; DNA: TGTGCCAGCAGCACCGGGACATCTGCAACTAATGAAAAACTGTTTTTT; CDR3: CASSTGTSATNEKLFF
V: TRBV6-6; J: TRBJ1-5; size: NA; D: TRBD1; DNA: TGTGCCAGCACCGACCAGGGGGGAAGCAATCAGCCCCAGCATTTT; CDR3: CASTDQGGSNQPQHF
V: TRBV7-8; J: TRBJ2-1; size: NA; D: NA; DNA: TGTGCCAGCCGCCCCCGTGGTAGCTCCTACAATGAGCAGTTCTTC; CDR3: CASRPRGSSYNEQFF
V: TRBV28; J: TRBJ1-2; size: NA; D: NA; DNA: TGTGCCAGCAGTTTGAGTCAGAACTATGGCTACACCTTC; CDR3: CASSLSQNYGYTF
V: TRBV23-1; J: TRBJ2-1; size: NA; D: TRBD2; DNA: TGCGCCAGCAGTCTTGAGTTGCGGGAGGAATGTGAGCAGTTCTTC; CDR3: CASSLELREECEQFF
V: TRBV4-3; J: TRBJ2-2; size: NA; D: NA; DNA: TGCGCCAGCAGCCAAGATTCGTCCCCCCGCGGGAACGGGGAGCTGTTTTTT; CDR3: CASSQDSSPRGNGELFF
V: TRBV28; J: TRBJ2-3; size: NA; D: NA; DNA: TGTGCCAGCAGTTTAGGCGGGGAAATTCCTAGCACAGATACGCAGTATTTT; CDR3: CASSLGGEIPSTDTQYF